A single sample is the source of the 14 T cell receptor beta chains below, sequenced in a study of OX40 agonist ivuxolimab in advanced cancers. The data were produced by immunoSEQ multiplex PCR, yet TCRdb's version contains in-frame clones alone and is incomplete. In the table there are around 40,000 clones, around 88% of which are singletons. Sequenced here: CD4+ or CD8+ T cells sorted from blood, sampled in a trial of the OX40 agonist ivuxolimab. These receptors were taken from an adult with an advanced solid tumor such as melanoma, head and neck, liver or kidney cancer.

This chain links TRBV7-2 with TRBJ2-3, with 7 bases that match TRBD1. In germline, CDR1 is SGHTA, CDR2 FQGNSA. This CDR3 spans 13 amino acids. The junction had 1 base not matched to a gene; V was cut back by 3 bases and J by 4 bases. DNA of the CDR3: TGTGCCAGCAGCTTGGGACAGCCAGATACGCAGTATTTT. Amino acid sequence: CASSLGQPDTQYF.

The CDR3 nucleotides read TGTGCCAGTAGTATCCGAGCGGGAGGAAAAGATACGCAGTATTTT. It codes for CASSIRAGGKDTQYF. This chain connects TRBV19 to TRBJ2-3, with 9 nucleotides matching TRBD2. CDR1 is LNHDA and CDR2 is SQIVND in the germline V gene (reference sequence). With V trimmed by 3 bases and J by 5 bases, 6 bases remained unmatched. This CDR3 has 15 amino acids.

This clone was detected only a few times. The genes are TRBV30 and TRBJ2-2; D remains ambiguous. Germline V gene data show CDR1 as GTSNPN and CDR2 as SVGIG (reference sequence). The CDR3 consists of 14 residues. V lost 0 bases to trimming and J lost 8 bases, with 13 bases between them. The CDR3 loop reads CAWSVLGRTGELFF. CDR3 nucleotide sequence: TGTGCCTGGAGTGTACTGGGCCGCACTGGGGAGCTGTTTTTT.

The rearrangement uses TRBV28 and TRBJ2-1; TRBD2 agrees at 10 bases. CDR1 and CDR2 from the germline V gene are MDHEN and SYDVKM. With V trimmed by 4 bases and J by 4 bases, 4 bases remained unmatched. The CDR3 sequence is 15 residues long. The CDR3 DNA reads TGTGCCAGCAGTTATCCTAGCGGGAGTTACAATGAGCAGTTCTTC. As protein: CASSYPSGSYNEQFF.

The rearrangement links TRBV2 to TRBJ2-1; 7 bases align to TRBD2. The ends lost 7 bases at V and 5 bases at J; junction bases unmatched: 14. Germline V lookup: CDR1 SNHLY, CDR2 FYNNEI. CDR3 length: 16 amino acids. This CDR3 reads CASTRIGVAGNNEQFF. The CDR3, as DNA: TGTGCCAGCACCCGAATAGGGGTAGCGGGCAACAATGAGCAGTTCTTC.

This clone was recorded once. The chain employs TRBV7-8 and TRBJ2-3, with 7 bases that match TRBD2. V shed 4 bases and J 0 bases; nucleotides not matched to a gene: 7. Germline CDR1 and CDR2: SGHVS and FQNEAQ. The CDR3 sequence is 16 residues long. The CDR3 nucleotides are TGTGCCAGCAGCTCCAGACTAGCAGCTAGCACAGATACGCAGTATTTT. Translation: CASSSRLAASTDTQYF.

The chain employs TRBV6-6 and TRBJ1-1; D gene uncertain. CDR1 is MNHNY and CDR2 is SVGAGI in the germline V gene (reference sequence). V was pared by 6 bases and J by 1 base, with 15 bases between. This CDR3 is built from 15 residues. The CDR3 loop is CASSIRSGGNTEAFF. The CDR3 nucleotides read TGTGCCAGCAGCATAAGGTCGGGCGGGAACACTGAAGCTTTCTTT.

This chain joins TRBV4-3 and TRBJ2-5, with TRBD2 matching 16 bases. The germline CDR1 and CDR2 sequences are LGHNA and YSLEER. With 6 bases clipped from V and 1 base from J, the junction kept 11 bases outside the gene matches. This CDR3 spans 19 amino acids. The CDR3 loop reads CASSPTGTSGGAFQETQYF. The CDR3 bases are TGCGCCAGCAGTCCCACAGGGACTAGCGGGGGGGCCTTCCAAGAGACCCAGTACTTC.

Only one count was recorded for this clone. V is TRBV30 and J is TRBJ1-1, with no clear D. The CDR3 loop spans 14 amino acids. Germline CDR1 and CDR2: GTSNPN and SVGIG (reference sequence). The V end lost 4 bases, the J end lost 4 bases, and 16 bases lay between the germline ends. The CDR3 DNA follows: TGTGCCTGGACAATTCCCCCGGGCGGCACTGAAGCTTTCTTT. It encodes CAWTIPPGGTEAFF.

In its sample, this clone was seen a few times. The chain joins TRBV7-8 to TRBJ1-5; D remains unclear. Germline-derived CDR1 and CDR2 are SGHVS and FQNEAQ. This CDR3 has 16 residues. V lost 3 bases and J lost 1, with 13 bases in between. CDR3 residues: CASSFSRATSNQPQHF. As DNA, the CDR3 is TGTGCCAGCAGCTTCAGTCGGGCTACCAGCAATCAGCCCCAGCATTTT.

The table lists this clone with a count of one. CDR3 residues: CASSQREAAYEQYF. In DNA form, the CDR3 reads TGTGCCAGCAGTCAGCGGGAGGCTGCCTACGAGCAGTACTTC. The rearrangement links TRBV6-6 to TRBJ2-7, with 9 positions matching TRBD2. This CDR3 is built from 14 residues. Germline values: CDR1 MNHNY, CDR2 SVGAGI (reference sequence). The junction had 4 bases not matched to a gene; V was cut back by 5 bases and J by 2 bases.

The gene calls are TRBV6-1 and TRBJ2-3, with a possible D match to TRBD2 (5 bases). The CDR3 is 13 amino acids. Germline assignment: CDR1 MNHNS and CDR2 SASEGT. V gave up 4 bases and J gave up 6 bases, with 11 bases separating them. CDR3 sequence: CASSATIADTQYF. The CDR3 bases are TGTGCCAGCAGTGCGACTATAGCGGATACGCAGTATTTT.

The chain couples TRBV4-1 to TRBJ2-2; perhaps TRBD2 as D (5 bases). The V gene lost 3 bases and the J gene lost 5 bases, with 10 bases spanning the gap. CDR3 size: 14 residues. Germline V lookup: CDR1 MGHRA, CDR2 YSYEKL. CDR3 DNA: TGCGCCAGCAGCCACCTACCGGGGACCGGGGAGCTGTTTTTT. It translates to CASSHLPGTGELFF.

This CDR3 is CASSYPSGYSTDTQYF. CDR3 sequence (DNA): TGTGCCAGCAGCTACCCCAGCGGATATAGCACAGATACGCAGTATTTT. The chain joins TRBV5-4 to TRBJ2-3; tentative D call: TRBD2 (5 bases). V lost 3 bases, J lost 0 bases, and 14 bases lay in between. The CDR3 has 16 residues. CDR1 is SGHNT and CDR2 is YYREEE in the germline V gene (reference sequence).